The source of this T cell receptor beta chain is a study of early T cells in non-severe SARS-CoV-2 infection. This CDR3 comprises 13 residues. Trimming left V 5 bases short and J 9 bases short, with 17 bases between. Looked up from germline, CDR1 is LGHNT and CDR2 is FRNRAP. The TCR library protocol was used to attach unique molecular identifiers. These identifiers were attached to individual cDNA molecules. In TCRdb, the 5' RACE reads were re-called with MiXCR into one record per CDR3 protein. The data contain over 55,000 distinct CDR3 sequences, about 9.3% of them seen just once; the ten biggest clones take up approximately 1.1%.

The receptor's source is an adult who was a healthcare worker with PCR-confirmed SARS-CoV-2 infection or an uninfected control (not recorded which). This chain connects TRBV12-5 to TRBJ2-7; D call uncertain. Sequencing was performed on whole blood. This CDR3 is CASGASGRMGQYV. The CDR3 DNA is TGTGCTAGTGGTGCCTCCGGCAGGATGGGGCAGTACGTC.